Listed here are 21 T cell receptor beta chains from one sample, sequenced in a study of identical twins. Using its own MiXCR run on the 5' RACE reads, TCRdb lists one record per CDR3 protein. Of more than 1.5 million distinct CDR3 sequences in the sample, roughly 35% were seen once. Source material: cord blood. The receptors shown here come from a newborn girl in good health.

The chain joins TRBV30 to TRBJ1-5; 10 nucleotides match TRBD1. The J segment lost 4 bases and the V segment lost 4 bases, leaving 4 bases of the junction unmatched. Germline-derived CDR1 and CDR2 are GTSNPN and SVGIG (reference sequence). The CDR3 is 14 residues long. The CDR3 nucleotides are TGTGCCTGGACTCCGGGACAGGGGAATCAGCCCCAGCATTTT. Amino acid sequence: CAWTPGQGNQPQHF.

The rearrangement uses TRBV10-3 and TRBJ1-5; D is unresolved. CDR1 is ENHRY, CDR2 SYGVKD, per germline. V was shortened by 6 bases and J by 2 bases, with 8 bases between the two germline ends. This CDR3 comprises 13 residues. CDR3 sequence: CAIRGEGNQPQHF. The CDR3 DNA follows: TGTGCCATCAGGGGAGAAGGCAATCAGCCCCAGCATTTT.

The chain is built from TRBV19 and TRBJ1-6; D is undetermined. The CDR3 is made up of 15 amino acids. V lost 3 bases and J 4 bases, leaving 10 bases between the germline ends. The germline CDR1 and CDR2 sequences are LNHDA and SQIVND (reference sequence). CDR3 DNA: TGTGCCAGTAGTATGCCCGGACGGTATAATTCACCCCTCCACTTT. Its translation is CASSMPGRYNSPLHF.

The rearrangement joins TRBV3-1 to TRBJ1-1; 9 nucleotides agree with TRBD1. From germline, CDR1 is LGHDT and CDR2 YNNKEL (reference sequence). Germline trimming cut 2 bases from V and 9 bases from J; bases unmatched to any gene: 4. This CDR3 comprises 13 residues. CDR3 amino acids: CASSQITGGKAFF. CDR3 DNA sequence: TGTGCCAGCAGCCAAATTACAGGGGGCAAAGCTTTCTTT.

This clonotype appeared a few times. The V gene is TRBV4-1, the J gene TRBJ2-1, with 10 bases matching TRBD2. V lost 1 base, J lost 6 bases, and 9 bases stayed unmatched. CDR1 MGHRA and CDR2 YSYEKL come from the germline V gene. The CDR3 is made up of 17 amino acids. CDR3 sequence: CASSQVILAGDRNEQFF. The CDR3 bases are TGCGCCAGCAGCCAAGTTATTCTAGCGGGAGATCGCAATGAGCAGTTCTTC.

This chain connects TRBV11-3 to TRBJ2-5; D is perhaps TRBD1 (6 bases). Germline-derived CDR1 and CDR2 are SGHNT and YENEEA. The ends were cut back, 6 bases at V and 4 bases at J, with 18 bases in the middle. The CDR3 is 15 residues long. The CDR3 region has the DNA TGTGCCAGCAGAACCCTTTGGTCGACAGGAGAGACCCAGTACTTC. Its protein product is CASRTLWSTGETQYF.

CDR3 coding DNA: TGTGCCAGCATCTCGGTGGCGGGAGGGCCTCAGAATGAGCAGTACTTC. It translates to CASISVAGGPQNEQYF. This chain uses TRBV6-5 with TRBJ2-7, with 9 bases fitting TRBD2. CDR1 and CDR2 from the germline V gene are MNHEY and SVGAGI. The CDR3 runs 16 residues. J lost 7 bases, V lost 7 bases, and 17 bases had no gene match.

The table lists this clonotype with a few counts. This rearrangement joins TRBV5-1 to TRBJ2-7, with no clear D. Germline CDR1 is SGHRS and CDR2 is YFSETQ. V was cut by 1 base and J by 2 bases, with 10 bases left in between. This CDR3 spans 14 amino acids. Here the CDR3 DNA reads TGCGCCAGCAGCTTGCCGAGCTTACCCTACGAGCAGTACTTC. It codes for CASSLPSLPYEQYF.

This clonotype was counted a few times. V is TRBV20-1 and J is TRBJ2-1; D is uncertain. The CDR3 has 16 amino acids. V lost 0 bases and J lost 6, with 18 bases in between. Germline CDR1 DFQATT, CDR2 SNEGSKA (reference sequence). The CDR3 is CSARDLRRFPVNEQFF. Here the CDR3 DNA reads TGCAGTGCTAGAGATCTTAGGCGGTTCCCGGTCAATGAGCAGTTCTTC.

The rearrangement links TRBV18 to TRBJ2-5; TRBD1 agrees at 8 bases. This CDR3 has 17 amino acids. V was clipped by 1 base and J by 1 base; unmatched bases: 8. In germline, CDR1 is KGHSH, CDR2 LQKENI. The CDR3 nucleotides read TGTGCCAGCTCACCACTTAGTGGACAGGGCCTCCAAGAGACCCAGTACTTC. Its protein is CASSPLSGQGLQETQYF.

The CDR3 DNA follows: TGTGCCAGCAGGACGGACAGGGGAAGAAGGGGTGAGCAGTTCTTC. The encoded protein is CASRTDRGRRGEQFF. The genes are TRBV7-2 and TRBJ2-1; 9 positions match TRBD1. Germline CDR1 SGHTA, CDR2 FQGNSA. The CDR3 is 15 amino acids. V gave up 6 bases and J gave up 9 bases; unmatched junction bases: 12.

V usage is TRBV6-1 and J usage is TRBJ2-1; D gene unclear. Germline CDR1 is MNHNS and CDR2 is SASEGT. Trimming cost V 2 bases and J 13 bases, with 12 bases left between them. The CDR3 extends over 12 amino acids. CDR3 region: CASSERAAKQFF. For the CDR3, the DNA is TGTGCCAGCAGTGAAAGGGCCGCAAAACAGTTCTTC.

The table lists this clonotype with a few counts. The chain joins TRBV13 to TRBJ2-4; 7 bases fit TRBD2. The V and J ends lost 2 bases and 3 bases, in that order; junction bases with no gene match: 10. Germline V lookup: CDR1 PRHDT, CDR2 FYEKMQ (reference sequence). The CDR3 loop spans 17 amino acids. CDR3 bases: TGTGCCAGCAGCTTATTAGTCGCGGGAGTAAGCAAAAACATTCAGTACTTC. Protein: CASSLLVAGVSKNIQYF.

The chain couples TRBV11-2 to TRBJ2-3; a possible D gene is TRBD1 (6 bases). The CDR3 covers 16 residues. CDR1 SGHAT and CDR2 FQNNGV come from the germline V gene. V was cut by 4 bases and J by 5 bases, with 19 bases left in between. This CDR3 reads CASSSRGRVGLDTQYF. The CDR3, as DNA: TGTGCCAGCAGCTCCAGGGGCAGGGTAGGGTTAGATACGCAGTATTTT.

This chain uses TRBV7-9 with TRBJ1-4; D is possibly TRBD1 (6 bases). This CDR3 is built from 16 residues. The V end was cut by 5 bases, the J end by 8 bases, with 21 bases between. Germline V lookup: CDR1 SEHNR, CDR2 FQNEAQ (reference sequence). CDR3 region: CASSIGAGVQGEKLFF. CDR3 nucleotides: TGTGCCAGCAGCATTGGGGCAGGGGTCCAGGGAGAAAAACTGTTTTTT.

This clonotype came up a few times. This chain links TRBV10-3 with TRBJ1-1; 7 bases match TRBD1. CDR3 size: 15 residues. The germline CDR1 and CDR2 sequences are ENHRY and SYGVKD. After removal of 4 bases from V and 3 bases from J, the junction contained 8 bases not matched to a gene. The CDR3 protein is CAISGRQGWDTEAFF. The CDR3 DNA sequence: TGTGCCATCAGTGGCCGACAGGGATGGGACACTGAAGCTTTCTTT.

The chain couples TRBV6-1 to TRBJ2-1, with 8 nucleotides matching TRBD1. The V and J ends lost 8 bases and 4 bases, in that order; junction bases with no gene match: 4. Germline CDR1 is MNHNS and CDR2 is SASEGT. There are 13 residues in the CDR3. The DNA for the CDR3 is TGTGCCAGCGGACAGGGCCTATACAATGAGCAGTTCTTC. Its protein is CASGQGLYNEQFF.

The chain combines TRBV25-1 with TRBJ2-1; the match to TRBD2 covers 12 bases. Germline V CDR1 and CDR2: MGHDK, SYGVNS. Trimming at V came to 3 bases and at J to 6 bases, leaving 3 bases not matched to a gene. The CDR3 consists of 15 residues. The CDR3 loop reads CASSDPGLAGNEQFF. The CDR3 nucleotides are TGTGCCAGCAGTGACCCGGGACTAGCGGGCAATGAGCAGTTCTTC. The variable domain in full, completed from reference TRBV25-1 and TRBJ2-1, reads EADIYQTPRYLVIGTGKKITLECSQTMGHDKMYWYQQDPGMELHLIHYSYGVNSTEKGDLSSESTVSRIRTEHFPLTLESARPSHTSQYLCASSDPGLAGNEQFFGPGTRLTVL.

Only a few counts were recorded for this clonotype. The chain uses TRBV19 and TRBJ2-7; D unclear. This CDR3 comprises 14 residues. V dropped 5 bases and J dropped 0 bases, with 11 bases sitting between them. The V gene's germline CDR1 is LNHDA and CDR2 SQIVND (reference sequence). The CDR3 DNA follows: TGTGCCAGTAGTTCCCCTATTGGCTCCTACGAGCAGTACTTC. Protein sequence: CASSSPIGSYEQYF.

A few counts support this clonotype. This chain connects TRBV28 to TRBJ1-4; 8 positions match TRBD1. The CDR3 totals 17 residues. Germline trimming cut 8 bases from V and 0 bases from J; bases unmatched to any gene: 11. Germline CDR1 is MDHEN and CDR2 is SYDVKM. CDR3 amino acids: CASLNTQGGTTNEKLFF. CDR3 coding DNA: TGTGCCAGCCTTAACACACAGGGGGGGACAACTAATGAAAAACTGTTTTTT.

The gene calls are TRBV3-1 and TRBJ2-7; TRBD2 matches 10 bases. The CDR3 is 19 residues long. Germline V gives CDR1 LGHDT, CDR2 YNNKEL (reference sequence). V lost 0 bases, J lost 3 bases, and 14 bases stayed unmatched. CDR3 coding DNA: TGTGCCAGCAGCCAAGAATCCGCATTTCTAGCGGGAGTCGTCTACGAGCAGTACTTC. Amino acid sequence: CASSQESAFLAGVVYEQYF.